The T cell receptor beta chain under discussion was sequenced for a study of cytomegalovirus exposure and HLA in healthy donors. General observations from the study: In vitro testing confirmed a few CMV-associated chains as specific for CMV antigens. TCR sequences were mostly rare, though some public TCRs occurred in many donors. First-cohort TCR clusters tended to co-occur in the 90 to 150 validation repertoires, a later analysis found. Reportedly, diagnosis of cytomegalovirus status by the classifier showed high specificity and sensitivity.

TCRdb keeps only in-frame clones here, not all; method: immunoSEQ multiplex PCR. Among over 200,000 clones listed, 70% to 90% were seen once. V was clipped by 1 base and J by 2 bases; unmatched bases: 7. The CDR3 sequence is 16 residues long. From germline, CDR1 is SNHLY and CDR2 FYNNEI. On this clone: The target antigen is unknown.

The chain has TRBV2 and TRBJ2-7; 8 bases map to TRBD2. The source material was PBMCs. This TCR derives from a young woman in good health and CMV-seronegative. CDR3 DNA sequence: TGTGCCAGCAGTGAAGGGCTACTAGCGGATACCTACGAGCAGTACTTC. It is translated as CASSEGLLADTYEQYF.